The 5 T cell receptor beta chains below come from one sample, sequenced in a study of T cell repertoires in cytomegalovirus infection. TCRdb re-called the reads with MiXCR, one entry per CDR3 protein. Of 55,000 to 85,000 distinct CDR3 sequences listed, 4% are singletons. The sequenced sample was PBMCs. The receptors stem from a human donor in good health (CMV status not recorded). Some clones in this sample may be carry-over from other donors' samples.

In this sample, this clonotype turned up many times. The chain uses TRBV28 and TRBJ1-6; 7 bases agree with TRBD1. V lost 6 bases, J lost 7 bases, and 12 bases stayed unmatched. This CDR3 comprises 16 residues. The germline V gene has CDR1 MDHEN and CDR2 SYDVKM. Here the CDR3 DNA reads TGTGCCAGCAGCGCCCGACAGGGATGGGGAAATTCACCCCTCCACTTT. Its translation is CASSARQGWGNSPLHF.

Ten or more counts support this clonotype. The rearrangement links TRBV6-2 or TRBV6-3 to TRBJ2-3, with TRBD1 matching 11 bases. With 4 bases clipped from V and 4 bases from J, the junction kept 4 bases outside the gene matches. Germline V gene data show CDR1 as MNHEY and CDR2 as SVGEGT. This CDR3 contains 15 residues. The CDR3 protein is CASSFGQGASDTQYF. The CDR3 coding sequence is TGTGCCAGCAGTTTCGGACAGGGGGCTTCAGATACGCAGTATTTT.

This clonotype has ten or more counts. The chain recombines TRBV28 with TRBJ1-5; D is possibly TRBD1 (5 bases). V was shortened by 6 bases and J by 3 bases, with 12 bases between the two germline ends. This CDR3 comprises 14 residues. Germline loops: CDR1 MDHEN, CDR2 SYDVKM. CDR3 amino acids: CASRGGTDNQPQHF. The CDR3 DNA is TGTGCCAGCAGGGGAGGGACGGACAATCAGCCCCAGCATTTT.

This clonotype was seen at least ten times. The chain carries TRBV12-3 or TRBV12-4 and TRBJ2-2, with D perhaps matching TRBD1 (5 bases). There are 13 residues in the CDR3. V was trimmed by 3 bases and J by 6 bases, leaving 8 bases between them. Here the CDR3 reads CASSFQGPGELFF. The DNA of the CDR3 is TGTGCCAGCAGTTTTCAGGGCCCCGGGGAGCTGTTTTTT.

This clonotype was recorded at least ten times. The chain combines TRBV7-2 with TRBJ1-5; unclear D gene. This CDR3 contains 13 residues. Germline CDR1 reads SGHTA; CDR2 reads FQGNSA. V lost 1 base, J lost 3 bases, and 4 bases lay in between. CDR3 amino acids: CASSLEHNQPQHF. The DNA of the CDR3 is TGTGCCAGCAGCTTAGAACACAATCAGCCCCAGCATTTT.